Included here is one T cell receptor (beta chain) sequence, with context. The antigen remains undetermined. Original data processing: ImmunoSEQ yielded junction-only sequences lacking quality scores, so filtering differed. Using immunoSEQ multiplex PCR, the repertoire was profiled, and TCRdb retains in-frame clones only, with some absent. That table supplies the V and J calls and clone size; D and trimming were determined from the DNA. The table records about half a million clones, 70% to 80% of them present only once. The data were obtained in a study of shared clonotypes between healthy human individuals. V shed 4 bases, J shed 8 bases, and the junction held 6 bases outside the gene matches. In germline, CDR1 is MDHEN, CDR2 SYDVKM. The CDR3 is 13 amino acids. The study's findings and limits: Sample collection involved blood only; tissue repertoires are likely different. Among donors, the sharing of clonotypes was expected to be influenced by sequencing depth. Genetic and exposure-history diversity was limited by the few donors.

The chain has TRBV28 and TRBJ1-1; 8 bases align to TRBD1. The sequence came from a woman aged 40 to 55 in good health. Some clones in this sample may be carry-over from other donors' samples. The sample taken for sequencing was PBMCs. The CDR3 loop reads CASSYPGGGEAFF. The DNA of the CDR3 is TGTGCCAGCAGTTATCCAGGGGGCGGAGAAGCTTTCTTT.